The 29 T cell receptor beta chains presented below share a single source sample, sequenced in a study of shared clonotypes between healthy human individuals. Method: immunoSEQ multiplex PCR; TCRdb's copy keeps in-frame clones and lacks some. The table lists around 1.6 million clones, 98% of them singletons. The sample taken for sequencing was naive CD4+ T cells sorted from blood. The subset here: CD45RA+ positively selected. Source of these receptors: a man aged 25-40 years in good health.

Concerning this clone itself: Other DNA variants within this sample encode the same CDR3. The CDR3 DNA reads TGTGCCAGTAGGGGGACAGTCTATGGCTACACCTTC. It translates to CASRGTVYGYTF. The rearrangement links TRBV19 to TRBJ1-2; TRBD1 aligns across 7 bases. Germline V gene lookup returns CDR1 LNHDA and CDR2 SQIVND (reference sequence). After removal of 6 bases from V and 4 bases from J, the junction contained 2 bases not matched to a gene. The CDR3 consists of 12 residues.

This chain connects TRBV6-5 to TRBJ2-7; TRBD2 is a possible D gene (6 bases). The germline V and J ends were trimmed by 5 bases and 2 bases, with 13 bases remaining between them. The CDR3 is made up of 14 amino acids. Per the germline V gene, CDR1 is MNHEY and CDR2 is SVGAGI. The CDR3 DNA follows: TGTGCCAGCAGTGGACAATCGGGGGCCTACGAGCAGTACTTC. Translation gives CASSGQSGAYEQYF.

As to this clone: Different DNA sequences within this sample yield the same CDR3. This chain uses TRBV6-5 with TRBJ2-7; TRBD2 is a possible D gene (5 bases). Trimming shortened V by 2 bases and J by 2 bases, and 7 bases separated the two germline ends. Germline V gene data show CDR1 as MNHEY and CDR2 as SVGAGI. The CDR3 loop spans 13 amino acids. CDR3 loop: CASSYPGTYEQYF. The CDR3 nucleotides are TGTGCCAGCAGTTACCCGGGGACCTACGAGCAGTACTTC.

The chain has TRBV5-1 and TRBJ2-5; 15 nucleotides line up with TRBD2. Germline CDR1 and CDR2: SGHRS and YFSETQ. With 5 bases clipped from V and 6 bases from J, the junction kept 5 bases outside the gene matches. CDR3 length: 15 residues. DNA for the CDR3: TGCGCCAGCAGATACGGGACTAGCGGGAGGAAGACCCAGTACTTC. Residues: CASRYGTSGRKTQYF.

The rearrangement joins TRBV27 to TRBJ1-5, with a tentative D call TRBD1 (6 bases). V was clipped by 4 bases and J by 5 bases, with 15 bases between them. CDR1 and CDR2 (germline): MNHEY, SMNVEV (reference sequence). The CDR3 runs 15 residues. The CDR3 spells CASSSTGLRYQPQHF. CDR3 in DNA: TGTGCCAGCAGTTCAACAGGGCTTCGGTATCAGCCCCAGCATTTT.

As DNA, the CDR3 is TGTTCCTCCATCAGCTCCCCCGGGCCTCAAAAGAGCTACAATGAGCAGTTCTTC. Protein sequence: CSSISSPGPQKSYNEQFF. The V and J genes are TRBV30 and TRBJ2-1; D not resolved. Germline V lookup: CDR1 GTSNPN, CDR2 SVGIG (reference sequence). The CDR3 covers 18 residues.

Comment on this clone: This same CDR3 is encoded by further DNA sequences in the sample. The gene calls are TRBV7-6 and TRBJ2-3, with unresolved D. Trimming took 2 bases from V and 3 from J, leaving 3 bases between them. This CDR3 has 12 residues. Germline-derived CDR1 and CDR2 are SGHVS and FNYEAQ. The CDR3 protein is CASSLRTDTQYF. For the CDR3, the DNA is TGTGCCAGCAGCTTAAGAACAGATACGCAGTATTTT.

In DNA, the CDR3 is TGTGCCAGCAGCGTAGGTCTGTCAACGAACACTGAAGCTTTCTTT. It encodes CASSVGLSTNTEAFF. The chain joins TRBV9 to TRBJ1-1; no definite D call. The germline gives CDR1 SGDLS, CDR2 YYNGEE. The CDR3 has 15 amino acids. The ends were cut back, 0 bases at V and 1 base at J, with 10 bases in the middle.

The chain has TRBV5-4 and TRBJ1-5; tentative D call: TRBD1 (5 bases). Germline CDR1 SGHNT, CDR2 YYREEE (reference sequence). The CDR3 length is 16 residues. Between the trimmed V and J ends, which lost 4 bases and 4 bases, there was a span of 18 bases. The CDR3 sequence is CASSPGGGLGNQPQHF. CDR3 in DNA: TGTGCCAGCAGCCCCGGTGGGGGTCTTGGTAATCAGCCCCAGCATTTT.

CDR3 coding DNA: TGTGCCAGTAGTACTCCGAGAGACAGGTTGAACACTGAAGCTTTCTTT. Its protein product is CASSTPRDRLNTEAFF. The chain recombines TRBV19 with TRBJ1-1; D perhaps matches TRBD1 (6 bases). Germline loops: CDR1 LNHDA, CDR2 SQIVND (reference sequence). The CDR3 is made up of 16 amino acids. V lost 4 bases, J lost 0 bases, and 15 bases lay in between.

The chain carries TRBV5-1 and TRBJ2-3; possibly TRBD1 for D (5 bases). The CDR3 length is 16 residues. Germline lookup yields CDR1 SGHRS and CDR2 YFSETQ. Trimming cost V 4 bases and J 2 bases, with 17 bases left between them. CDR3 coding DNA: TGCGCCAGCAGCCCGGATCTCGGACAATTCACAGATACGCAGTATTTT. It translates to CASSPDLGQFTDTQYF.

V and J are TRBV2 and TRBJ2-1, with a tentative D call TRBD1 (5 bases). CDR3 length: 12 amino acids. The V and J ends lost 7 bases and 8 bases respectively, with 12 bases between them. Germline V gene sequence: CDR1 SNHLY, CDR2 FYNNEI. The CDR3 region has the DNA TGTGCCAGCAACTCAGGGATGTATGAGCAGTTCTTC. Encoded protein: CASNSGMYEQFF.

The chain is built from TRBV28 and TRBJ1-4; D remains ambiguous. This CDR3 has 16 amino acids. With 3 bases removed from V and 8 bases from J, the gap between germline ends came to 19 bases. Germline V lookup: CDR1 MDHEN, CDR2 SYDVKM. The CDR3 nucleotides read TGTGCCAGCAGTTTGGAAGTTCGGGTTTTGGCGGAAAAACTGTTTTTT. Protein: CASSLEVRVLAEKLFF.

Points on this clone: Additional DNA sequences in this sample encode the identical CDR3. J is TRBJ1-2 and V is TRBV28; unclear D gene. Germline V gene lookup returns CDR1 MDHEN and CDR2 SYDVKM. Trimming took 2 bases from V and 2 from J, leaving 3 bases between them. The CDR3 has 12 residues. CDR3 loop: CASSLRNYGYTF. The CDR3 nucleotides read TGTGCCAGCAGTTTACGAAACTATGGCTACACCTTC.

The V call is TRBV6-1, the J call TRBJ2-7, with 9 positions matching TRBD1. V lost 6 bases and J lost 12; bases outside the gene matches: 9. The length of the CDR3 is 12 residues. Germline V lookup: CDR1 MNHNS, CDR2 SASEGT. The CDR3 coding sequence is TGTGCCAGCAGCAGGACAGGGGAGGTGCCGTACTTC. This codes for CASSRTGEVPYF.

The chain recombines TRBV2 with TRBJ1-1; D is unresolved. V was trimmed by 6 bases and J by 9 bases, leaving 14 bases between them. The CDR3 is made up of 12 amino acids. Germline CDR1 reads SNHLY; CDR2 reads FYNNEI. The CDR3 loop reads CASSGDGLQAFF. The CDR3 nucleotides read TGTGCCAGCAGCGGTGACGGACTCCAAGCTTTCTTT. The entire variable domain, with the rest obtained from reference TRBV2 and TRBJ1-1, is as follows: EPEVTQTPSHQVTQMGQEVILRCVPISNHLYFYWYRQILGQKVEFLVSFYNNEISEKSEIFDDQFSVERPDGSNFTLKIRSTKLEDSAMYFCASSGDGLQAFFGQGTRLTVV.

The chain recombines TRBV19 with TRBJ1-5; D remains ambiguous. CDR1 is LNHDA and CDR2 is SQIVND in the germline V gene (reference sequence). The CDR3 covers 12 residues. V was cut by 5 bases and J by 6 bases, with 8 bases left in between. CDR3 sequence: CASSGWGQPQHF. The CDR3 DNA follows: TGTGCCAGTAGTGGTTGGGGTCAGCCCCAGCATTTT.

The V gene is TRBV27, the J gene TRBJ1-1; tentative D call: TRBD1 (5 bases). This CDR3 has 13 residues. Germline V gene data show CDR1 as MNHEY and CDR2 as SMNVEV (reference sequence). The V and J ends lost 6 bases and 5 bases respectively, with 13 bases between them. The CDR3 loop is CASRPGGRTEAFF. DNA for the CDR3: TGTGCCAGCAGGCCGGGGGGGAGGACTGAAGCTTTCTTT.

To note about this clone: The same CDR3 arises from other DNA sequences in this sample as well. This rearrangement joins TRBV5-1 to TRBJ2-5; D gene uncertain. V was cut by 0 bases and J by 1 base, with 10 bases left in between. The germline V gene has CDR1 SGHRS and CDR2 YFSETQ. There are 15 residues in the CDR3. CDR3 DNA sequence: TGCGCCAGCAGCTTGGCCGGCAGTTCCCAAGAGACCCAGTACTTC. Amino acid sequence: CASSLAGSSQETQYF.

The chain uses TRBV4-3 and TRBJ1-1; D gene uncertain. This CDR3 is 15 amino acids long. The germline V gene encodes CDR1 LGHNA and CDR2 YSLEER. V lost 1 base and J lost 6, with 15 bases in between. The CDR3 DNA reads as TGCGCCAGCAGCCAAGCTACAAGGACGAATGCTGAAGCTTTCTTT. It encodes CASSQATRTNAEAFF.

The CDR3 region is CASSRQELGYEQYF. The CDR3 DNA is TGTGCCAGCAGCCGACAGGAACTCGGCTACGAGCAGTACTTC. The chain has TRBV6-6 and TRBJ2-7; a possible D gene is TRBD1 (6 bases). V gave up 6 bases and J gave up 3 bases, with 15 bases separating them. The CDR3 spans 14 residues. Germline CDR1 reads MNHNY; CDR2 reads SVGAGI (reference sequence).

The chain is built from TRBV5-1 and TRBJ2-1, with 8 positions matching TRBD2. The V gene's germline CDR1 is SGHRS and CDR2 YFSETQ. The CDR3 extends over 18 amino acids. V shed 4 bases, J shed 0 bases, and the junction held 12 bases outside the gene matches. The CDR3: CASSRTGLVASSYNEQFF. CDR3 bases: TGCGCCAGCAGCCGTACGGGACTAGTGGCCAGCTCCTACAATGAGCAGTTCTTC.

The gene calls are TRBV2 and TRBJ2-7; D may be TRBD1 or TRBD2 (5 bases each). Germline V gene sequence: CDR1 SNHLY, CDR2 FYNNEI. The CDR3 covers 14 residues. V dropped 6 bases and J dropped 3 bases, with 15 bases sitting between them. CDR3 DNA: TGTGCCAGCAGCCCCGACGGGGACGGCTACGAGCAGTACTTC. Translating it yields CASSPDGDGYEQYF.

The V and J genes are TRBV15 and TRBJ2-6, with no clear D. The V gene lost 1 base and the J gene lost 2 bases, with 9 bases spanning the gap. Germline-derived CDR1 and CDR2 are LNHNV and YYDKDF (reference sequence). The CDR3 totals 16 residues. The CDR3 sequence: CATSRGLVTGANVLTF. CDR3 nucleotides: TGTGCCACCAGCAGAGGGCTGGTAACTGGGGCCAACGTCCTGACTTTC.

The rearrangement uses TRBV18 and TRBJ2-3; D is unresolved. Trimming left V 6 bases short and J 2 bases short, with 9 bases between. CDR1 KGHSH and CDR2 LQKENI come from the germline V gene. This CDR3 spans 13 amino acids. The CDR3 here is CASSIVDTDTQYF. The CDR3 nucleotides are TGTGCCAGCTCTATCGTCGACACAGATACGCAGTATTTT.

The chain employs TRBV4-1 and TRBJ2-2, with D hard to call. The CDR3 contains 16 residues. The ends were cut back, 1 base at V and 5 bases at J, with 14 bases in the middle. Germline-derived CDR1 and CDR2 are MGHRA and YSYEKL. CDR3 protein: CASSQGAEPGTGELFF. The DNA of the CDR3 is TGCGCCAGCAGCCAAGGGGCGGAACCCGGGACCGGGGAGCTGTTTTTT.

The count of this clone is one. V gene TRBV5-1 combines with J gene TRBJ1-2; D possibly corresponds to TRBD1 (5 bases). The CDR3 loop spans 14 amino acids. V shed 2 bases and J shed 2 bases, with 10 bases lying between them. Germline V gene sequence: CDR1 SGHRS, CDR2 YFSETQ. The CDR3 region is CASSFTQENYGYTF. The CDR3 DNA sequence: TGCGCCAGCAGCTTTACACAGGAAAACTATGGCTACACCTTC.

The chain joins TRBV9 to TRBJ2-3, with TRBD2 matching 13 bases. The CDR3 covers 16 residues. V lost 6 bases, J lost 4 bases, and 8 bases stayed unmatched. CDR1 SGDLS and CDR2 YYNGEE come from the germline V gene. The CDR3 loop reads CASTKGLAGASDTQYF. CDR3 DNA: TGTGCCAGCACCAAAGGACTAGCGGGAGCCTCAGATACGCAGTATTTT. The full variable domain, rest sourced from reference TRBV9 and TRBJ2-3, is DSGVTQTPKHLITATGQRVTLRCSPRSGDLSVYWYQQSLDQGLQFLIQYYNGEERAKGNILERFSAQQFPDLHSELNLSSLELGDSALYFCASTKGLAGASDTQYFGPGTRLTVL.

The genes are TRBV27 and TRBJ2-5; 12 bases fit TRBD1. The J segment lost 5 bases and the V segment lost 3 bases, leaving 7 bases of the junction unmatched. The CDR3 has 16 residues. Germline CDR1 is MNHEY and CDR2 is SMNVEV (reference sequence). The CDR3 nucleotides read TGTGCCAGCAGTTTGGGACAGGGGGCAATTTGGGAGACCCAGTACTTC. Translation: CASSLGQGAIWETQYF.